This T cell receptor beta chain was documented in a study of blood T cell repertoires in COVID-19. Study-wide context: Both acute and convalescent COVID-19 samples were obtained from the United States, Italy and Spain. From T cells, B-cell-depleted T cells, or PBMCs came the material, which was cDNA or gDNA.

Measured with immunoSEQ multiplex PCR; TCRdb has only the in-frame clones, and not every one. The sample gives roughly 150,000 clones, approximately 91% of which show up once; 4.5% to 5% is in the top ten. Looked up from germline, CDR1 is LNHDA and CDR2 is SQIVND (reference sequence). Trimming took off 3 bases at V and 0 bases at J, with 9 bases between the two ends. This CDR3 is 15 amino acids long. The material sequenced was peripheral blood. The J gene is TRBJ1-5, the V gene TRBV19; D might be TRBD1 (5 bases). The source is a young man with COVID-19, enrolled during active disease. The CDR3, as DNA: TGTGCCAGTAGTATGCAGGGTGGTAGCAATCAGCCCCAGCATTTT. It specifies CASSMQGGSNQPQHF.